The 18 T cell receptor beta chains below come from one sample, sequenced in a study of cytomegalovirus exposure and HLA in healthy donors. 60 Vbeta and 13 Jbeta primers were used in PCR. Sequenced by immunoSEQ multiplex PCR; TCRdb stores in-frame clones only, minus some. The sample carries about 89,000 clones, more than 65% recorded once. The specimen sequenced was PBMCs. The receptors were gathered from a young man in good health and CMV-seronegative.

This clone occurred a few times. This chain joins TRBV19 and TRBJ1-2, with 7 bases lining up with TRBD1. The V segment lost 5 bases and the J segment 2 bases; nucleotides outside the gene matches: 8. Looked up from germline, CDR1 is LNHDA and CDR2 is SQIVND (reference sequence). The CDR3 spans 15 residues. The CDR3 here is CASSGDRGVNYGYTF. As DNA, the CDR3 is TGTGCCAGTAGTGGGGACAGAGGGGTGAACTATGGCTACACCTTC.

V usage is TRBV29-1 and J usage is TRBJ1-1; D perhaps matches TRBD1 (6 bases). CDR1 SQVTM and CDR2 ANQGSEA come from the germline V gene. The CDR3 is 12 residues long. The V gene lost 0 bases and the J gene lost 7 bases, with 9 bases spanning the gap. CDR3: CSVEDWTDEAFF. CDR3 in DNA: TGCAGCGTTGAAGATTGGACAGATGAAGCTTTCTTT.

This chain links TRBV19 with TRBJ2-1; D call uncertain. The germline V gene encodes CDR1 LNHDA and CDR2 SQIVND (reference sequence). The V and J ends lost 3 bases and 8 bases respectively, with 11 bases between them. This CDR3 contains 13 residues. CDR3 nucleotides: TGTGCCAGTAGTATCAACAGTGGCCATGAGCAGTTCTTC. Its protein product is CASSINSGHEQFF.

This sequence joins TRBV5-4 and TRBJ2-7; possibly TRBD1 for D (5 bases). Per germline, CDR1 SGHNT and CDR2 YYREEE (reference sequence). This CDR3 spans 13 amino acids. V lost 8 bases, J lost 7 bases, and 19 bases lay in between. The CDR3 DNA follows: TGTGCCAGTGGTACAGGTCCCGCGTGGGAGCAGTACTTC. Protein sequence: CASGTGPAWEQYF.

This chain uses TRBV2 with TRBJ1-3; 7 nucleotides line up with TRBD1. The J segment lost 0 bases and the V segment lost 1 base, leaving 3 bases of the junction unmatched. The CDR3 is 16 residues long. Germline lookup yields CDR1 SNHLY and CDR2 FYNNEI. CDR3 nucleotides: TGTGCCAGCAGTGAAGGGACAGGCAGCTCTGGAAACACCATATATTTT. It codes for CASSEGTGSSGNTIYF.

The V and J genes are TRBV14 and TRBJ1-4; D perhaps matches TRBD1 (5 bases). This CDR3 contains 15 residues. Trimming cost V 4 bases and J 8 bases, with 17 bases left between them. The germline CDR1 and CDR2 sequences are SGHDN and FVKESK. CDR3 coding DNA: TGTGCCAGCAGCCCCCGGACCGGGGGAGGAGAAAAACTGTTTTTT. Translating gives CASSPRTGGGEKLFF.

V is TRBV5-1 and J is TRBJ2-5; weak D call: TRBD2 (5 bases). V shed 0 bases and J shed 4 bases, with 7 bases lying between them. Germline CDR1 and CDR2: SGHRS and YFSETQ. CDR3 size: 13 residues. CDR3 amino acids: CASSLVGRETQYF. The DNA of the CDR3 is TGCGCCAGCAGCTTGGTAGGGAGAGAGACCCAGTACTTC.

The gene calls are TRBV5-4 and TRBJ1-1; D might be TRBD1 (6 bases). Germline V CDR1 and CDR2: SGHNT, YYREEE (reference sequence). The CDR3 consists of 16 residues. Trimming removed 1 base from V and 4 bases from J, with 17 bases in between. In DNA form, the CDR3 reads TGTGCCAGCAGCTTGAAGTCCCGGACAGATGGCACTGAAGCTTTCTTT. It specifies CASSLKSRTDGTEAFF. Variable domain in full (rest from reference TRBV5-4 and TRBJ1-1): ETGVTQSPTHLIKTRGQQVTLRCSSQSGHNTVSWYQQALGQGPQFIFQYYREEENGRGNFPPRFSGLQFPNYSSELNVNALELDDSALYLCASSLKSRTDGTEAFFGQGTRLTVV.

The V and J genes are TRBV5-1 and TRBJ2-3; TRBD2 aligns across 10 bases. Trimming at V came to 3 bases and at J to 3 bases, leaving 1 base not matched to a gene. CDR1 is SGHRS, CDR2 YFSETQ, per germline. This CDR3 comprises 14 residues. The CDR3 DNA reads as TGCGCCAGCAGCTCGGGACTAGCGACAGATACGCAGTATTTT. Its translation: CASSSGLATDTQYF.

The chain joins TRBV28 to TRBJ1-6, with D unresolved. The germline CDR1 and CDR2 sequences are MDHEN and SYDVKM. The CDR3 runs to 13 residues. The CDR3 loop is CVSGLGYNSPLHF. The CDR3 DNA is TGTGTCTCGGGTCTGGGCTATAATTCACCCCTCCACTTT.

This clone showed up many times. The chain employs TRBV6-6 and TRBJ1-2; 8 nucleotides align to TRBD1. Looked up from germline, CDR1 is MNHNY and CDR2 is SVGAGI (reference sequence). V shed 4 bases and J 7 bases; nucleotides not matched to a gene: 5. The CDR3 runs 13 residues. CDR3 residues: CASSSQGAGGYTF. CDR3 bases: TGTGCCAGCAGTTCTCAGGGGGCGGGTGGCTACACCTTC.

The rearrangement links TRBV2 to TRBJ1-1; D is perhaps TRBD1 (6 bases). V was pared by 6 bases and J by 8 bases, with 13 bases between. Germline V gives CDR1 SNHLY, CDR2 FYNNEI. This CDR3 has 12 residues. The chain's CDR3 is CASRQGLHEAFF. Here the CDR3 DNA reads TGTGCCAGCAGACAGGGCCTACACGAAGCTTTCTTT.

The chain combines TRBV5-6 with TRBJ2-5; D perhaps matches TRBD1 (6 bases). The closer fit of TRBJ2-7 to the DNA end suggests the J call may be wrong. This CDR3 is 13 amino acids long. Germline V gives CDR1 SGHDT, CDR2 YYEEEE. The CDR3 nucleotides are TGTGCCAGCAACCCGGGACATACCTACGAGCAGTACTTC. Translated: CASNPGHTYEQYF.

The chain has TRBV7-9 and TRBJ1-1, with 9 bases matching TRBD1. The junction had 9 bases not matched to a gene; V was cut back by 6 bases and J by 4 bases. CDR1 is SEHNR, CDR2 FQNEAQ, per germline (reference sequence). There are 15 residues in the CDR3. CDR3 coding DNA: TGTGCCAGCAGATCTCCGGGACAGGGAAGCACTGAAGCTTTCTTT. The encoded protein is CASRSPGQGSTEAFF.

The chain employs TRBV11-3 and TRBJ2-1; 9 bases are shared with TRBD2. The junction had 7 bases not matched to a gene; V was cut back by 0 bases and J by 10 bases. Germline assignment: CDR1 SGHNT and CDR2 YENEEA. CDR3 length: 15 residues. CDR3 residues: CASSLDGGGAGEQFF. The CDR3 DNA follows: TGTGCCAGCAGCTTAGACGGCGGGGGGGCTGGAGAGCAGTTCTTC.

The rearrangement joins TRBV7-2 to TRBJ2-3, with TRBD2 matching 9 bases. This CDR3 has 15 amino acids. V dropped 3 bases and J dropped 2; count of bases not matched to a gene: 3. From germline, CDR1 is SGHTA and CDR2 FQGNSA. In DNA form, the CDR3 reads TGTGCCAGCAGCTTGGGCGGGGGGGCCACAGATACGCAGTATTTT. This gives the protein CASSLGGGATDTQYF.

This clone has only a few counts. The rearrangement uses TRBV7-9 and TRBJ2-1, with D tentatively TRBD2 (6 bases). Germline CDR1 reads SEHNR; CDR2 reads FQNEAQ (reference sequence). CDR3 size: 14 residues. Deletions cut 5 bases from V and 7 bases from J, with 15 bases between. CDR3 in DNA: TGTGCCAGCAGCCTAGTACCCCTAGCGAATGAGCAGTTCTTC. Protein product: CASSLVPLANEQFF. The entire variable domain, with the rest obtained from reference TRBV7-9 and TRBJ2-1, is as follows: DTGVSQNPRHKITKRGQNVTFRCDPISEHNRLYWYRQTLGQGPEFLTYFQNEAQLEKSRLLSDRFSAERPKGSFSTLEIQRTEQGDSAMYLCASSLVPLANEQFFGPGTRLTVL.

The CDR3 DNA reads as TGCAGCGTTCTGTTGGCAGGGGGTCGATACACTGAAGCTTTCTTT. It is translated as CSVLLAGGRYTEAFF. The rearrangement uses TRBV29-1 and TRBJ1-1, with 7 bases aligning to TRBD1. Germline V gene lookup returns CDR1 SQVTM and CDR2 ANQGSEA. The CDR3 is 15 residues long. The V gene end was trimmed by 5 bases and the J gene end by 3 bases; junction bases not matched to a gene: 12.